This T cell receptor (beta chain) derives from a study of blood T cell repertoires in COVID-19. As for the study in general: The United States, Italy and Spain supplied acute and convalescent COVID-19 samples.

Authors' analysis steps: Amplification from reference gene primers served as the basis for estimated nucleated cell counts. The data were produced by immunoSEQ multiplex PCR, yet TCRdb's version contains in-frame clones alone and is incomplete. That table supplies the V and J calls and clone size; D and trimming were determined from the DNA. The repertoire holds a few hundred thousand clones, with 70% to 90% as singletons. The germline gives CDR1 MGHRA, CDR2 YSYEKL. V lost 0 bases, J lost 5 bases, and 19 bases lay in between. This CDR3 spans 17 amino acids. The chain employs TRBV4-1 and TRBJ1-2; the D gene is possibly TRBD1 (6 bases). This TCR came from a woman under 40 with COVID-19, enrolled during active disease. Material for sequencing was peripheral blood. The CDR3 coding sequence is TGCGCCAGCAGCCAAGATCCTTCACCCCGACAGGTGTATGGCTACACCTTC. Protein: CASSQDPSPRQVYGYTF.